Listed below are T cell receptor beta chains from one sample, sequenced in a study of T cell repertoires in cytomegalovirus infection. From the reads, TCRdb called clonotypes with MiXCR, one entry per CDR3 protein. The sample includes 900,000 to 950,000 distinct CDR3 sequences, approximately 31% of them seen just once. Their target antigens are unknown. Sequenced here: cultured CD8+ T cells from PBMCs, sampled from culture after CMV antigen stimulation. The receptors here all came from a human donor in good health (CMV status not recorded). Some clones in this sample may be carry-over from other donors' samples. Both conserved end residues are part of each CDR3. Each record gives: clone size, J gene, V gene, D gene, CDR3 protein, CDR3 DNA. D genes are given only for firm matches. Part of the rows lack a size; the others show once, few, many or a class for expanded clones.

NA TRBJ2-1 TRBV6-2/TRBV6-3 TRBD2 CASSTSGGGAVASYNEQFF TGTGCCAGCAGCACGTCGGGCGGGGGGGCCGTTGCGTCCTACAATGAGCAGTTCTTC
NA TRBJ2-1 TRBV24-1 TRBD2 CATGDWTSGGAPPGNEQFF TGTGCCACCGGTGATTGGACTAGCGGGGGGGCTCCTCCAGGCAATGAGCAGTTCTTC
few TRBJ1-5 TRBV2 TRBD1 CASAWTGVNQPQHF TGTGCCAGCGCGTGGACAGGGGTGAATCAGCCCCAGCATTTT
few TRBJ1-4 TRBV3-1 NA CASSQDPDTAYEKLFF TGTGCCAGCAGCCAAGATCCTGACACAGCGTATGAAAAACTGTTTTTT
NA TRBJ1-2 TRBV7-9 NA CASSSPQGPNYGYTF TGTGCCAGCAGCTCCCCCCAGGGGCCAAACTATGGCTACACCTTC
NA TRBJ2-3 TRBV7-6 TRBD2 CASSPPPLAGATDTQYF TGTGCCAGCAGCCCCCCCCCCCTAGCGGGGGCCACAGATACGCAGTATTTT
NA TRBJ2-1 TRBV4-1 TRBD2 CASSQETRPSGGAYEQFF TGTGCCAGCAGCCAAGAGACCCGACCTAGCGGGGGGGCTTATGAGCAGTTCTTC
NA TRBJ2-1 TRBV9 NA CASSPLGGGPHEQFF TGTGCCAGCAGCCCTTTGGGGGGGGGGCCCCATGAGCAGTTCTTC
NA TRBJ1-1 TRBV7-9 NA CASSLSSETEAFF TGTGCCAGCAGCTTATCATCGGAAACTGAAGCTTTCTTT
NA TRBJ1-1 TRBV28 NA CASSYLGGEAFF TGTGCCAGCAGCTACCTGGGCGGTGAAGCTTTCTTT
few TRBJ2-5 TRBV19 TRBD2 CASSRGDREKTQYF TGTGCCAGTAGTCGGGGGGACCGGGAGAAGACCCAGTACTTC
NA TRBJ2-6 TRBV6-6 NA CASSPPGRHSGANVLTF TGTGCCAGCAGTCCCCCCGGACGGCACTCTGGGGCCAACGTCCTGACTTTC
NA TRBJ2-1 TRBV29-1 TRBD1 CSVEGLDRGAAPSSYNEQFF TGCAGCGTTGAAGGGCTAGACAGGGGGGCTGCGCCCAGCTCCTACAATGAGCAGTTCTTC
NA TRBJ2-7 TRBV12-3/TRBV12-4 NA CASTLTGPSGEQYF TGTGCCAGCACCCTCACGGGACCCTCGGGCGAGCAGTACTTC
many TRBJ2-1 TRBV7-9 NA CASSLVGGYSYNEQFF TGTGCCAGCAGCTTAGTGGGAGGCTACTCCTACAATGAGCAGTTCTTC
few TRBJ2-3 TRBV12-3/TRBV12-4 NA CASSLAAGSTGLSTDTQYF TGTGCCAGCAGTTTAGCGGCGGGGTCTACAGGGTTGAGCACAGATACGCAGTATTTT
few TRBJ2-1 TRBV7-6 NA CASSGRAGVSYNEQFF TGTGCCAGCAGCGGACGTGCAGGGGTTTCCTACAATGAGCAGTTCTTC
NA TRBJ1-2 TRBV12-3/TRBV12-4 TRBD1 CASWDRVYGYTF TGTGCCAGCTGGGACAGGGTCTATGGCTACACCTTC
NA TRBJ2-7 TRBV6-5 NA CASSYGGVQYF TGTGCCAGCAGTTACGGAGGGGTGCAGTACTTC
few TRBJ2-7 TRBV11-1 TRBD2 CASSYAGVSYEQYF TGTGCCAGCAGCTATGCGGGGGTCTCCTACGAGCAGTACTTC
NA TRBJ1-2 TRBV4-1 NA CASSQEGRADYGYTF TGCGCCAGCAGCCAAGAAGGCAGGGCCGACTATGGCTACACCTTC
NA TRBJ1-1 TRBV6-6 TRBD1 CASSRGDRGETEAFF TGTGCCAGCAGTCGGGGGGACAGGGGGGAGACTGAAGCTTTCTTT
few TRBJ1-5 TRBV12-5 NA CASGWNTNQPQHF TGTGCTAGTGGGTGGAACACCAATCAGCCCCAGCATTTT
NA TRBJ1-5 TRBV4-1 TRBD1 CASSQGQYQPQHF TGCGCCAGCAGCCAGGGACAGTATCAGCCCCAGCATTTT
few TRBJ1-1 TRBV4-1 NA CASSQRTRGNTEAFF TGCGCCAGCAGCCAGAGGACACGCGGTAACACTGAAGCTTTCTTT
few TRBJ2-1 TRBV7-3 NA CASSLMIGGRSEQFF TGTGCCAGCAGCTTAATGATCGGGGGACGTTCTGAGCAGTTCTTC
many TRBJ2-5 TRBV12-3/TRBV12-4 TRBD1 CASNRPGQAGAQYF TGTGCCAGCAATCGACCCGGACAGGCCGGGGCCCAGTACTTC
NA TRBJ2-7 TRBV7-6 TRBD1 CASSQTGGDYEQYF TGTGCCAGCAGCCAGACAGGGGGGGACTACGAGCAGTACTTC
NA TRBJ1-2 TRBV10-3 NA CAIARDTGRLSSNYGYTF TGTGCCATCGCCAGGGATACCGGAAGATTAAGCTCTAACTATGGCTACACCTTC
NA TRBJ2-2 TRBV15 NA CATSSPGQHVAGELFF TGTGCCACCAGCAGTCCGGGACAACATGTGGCTGGTGAGCTGTTTTTT
few TRBJ1-1 TRBV12-5 NA CASGFPPTEVPYTEAFF TGTGCTAGTGGTTTCCCCCCAACAGAAGTTCCTTACACTGAAGCTTTCTTT
NA TRBJ1-6 TRBV28 NA CASRFAPYSPLHF TGTGCCAGCAGGTTCGCCCCGTATTCACCCCTCCACTTT
NA TRBJ1-1 TRBV5-1 TRBD1 CASSLDWTGDTEAFF TGCGCCAGCAGCTTGGACTGGACAGGGGACACTGAAGCTTTCTTT
many TRBJ1-5 TRBV7-2 NA CASSFASRGQPQHF TGTGCCAGCAGCTTTGCTTCTAGGGGTCAGCCCCAGCATTTT
few TRBJ2-5 TRBV6-6 NA CASRDLQGRTQYF TGTGCCAGCAGAGACCTACAGGGTCGGACCCAGTACTTC
NA TRBJ1-3 TRBV19 NA CASSNDRNTIYF TGTGCCAGTAGTAACGACCGAAACACCATATATTTT
many TRBJ2-7 TRBV7-9 NA CASSLARGLSYEQYF TGTGCCAGCAGCTTAGCACGGGGACTCTCCTACGAGCAGTACTTC
few TRBJ2-5 TRBV6-1 NA CASSDVTFSLETQYF TGTGCCAGCAGTGATGTGACGTTCTCATTAGAGACCCAGTACTTC
few TRBJ2-3 TRBV7-7 NA CASSPGLDSTDTQYF TGTGCTAGCAGCCCCGGACTTGATAGCACAGATACGCAGTATTTT